These 23 T cell receptor beta chains originate from one sample sequenced in a study of blood T cell repertoires in COVID-19. Produced via immunoSEQ multiplex PCR; TCRdb's table is partial and in-frame only. Of 150,000 to 200,000 clones in the sample, around 82% were seen once. Sample: peripheral blood. These receptors all come from a woman between 35 and 50 years old with COVID-19, enrolled during active disease.

This clone was detected only a few times. The rearrangement links TRBV3-1 (or the pseudogene TRBV3-2) to TRBJ1-4; D is unresolved. The V and J ends lost 6 bases and 5 bases respectively, with 31 bases between them. Germline CDR1 is LGHDT and CDR2 is YNNKEL (reference sequence). The CDR3 sequence is 20 residues long. CDR3 region: CASSPTSRRVDPLYNEKLFF. The CDR3, as DNA: TGTGCCAGCAGTCCCACCTCGAGGCGGGTTGATCCTCTCTACAATGAAAAACTGTTTTTT.

This clone was found many times. At the DNA level, this CDR3 is encoded by other sequences in the same sample as well. The chain couples TRBV19 to TRBJ2-3, with TRBD1 matching over 10 bases. The CDR3 runs 15 residues. The junction had 4 bases not matched to a gene; V was cut back by 4 bases and J by 3 bases. Germline V gene lookup returns CDR1 LNHDA and CDR2 SQIVND (reference sequence). CDR3 bases: TGTGCCAGTAGTAAGACAGGGGGCGGGACAGATACGCAGTATTTT. It translates to CASSKTGGGTDTQYF.

This clone showed up just a few times. This chain uses TRBV4-1 with TRBJ1-1; TRBD1 might be the D (6 bases). V was clipped by 4 bases and J by 0 bases, with 15 bases between them. The germline V gene has CDR1 MGHRA and CDR2 YSYEKL. This CDR3 contains 16 residues. CDR3 DNA sequence: TGCGCCAGCAGCCTGGGACAAATCACCATGAACACTGAAGCTTTCTTT. It specifies CASSLGQITMNTEAFF.

The chain has TRBV5-5 and TRBJ2-5; TRBD2 aligns across 11 bases. Germline CDR1 reads SGHKS; CDR2 reads YYEKEE (reference sequence). Trimming cost V 0 bases and J 5 bases; bases outside gene matches: 9. The CDR3 totals 17 residues. CDR3 amino acids: CASSLALLAGDAETQYF. DNA for the CDR3: TGTGCCAGCAGCTTGGCGTTACTAGCGGGAGATGCGGAGACCCAGTACTTC.

The V and J genes are TRBV19 and TRBJ1-2; 8 bases are a match to TRBD1. Germline V gene data show CDR1 as LNHDA and CDR2 as SQIVND (reference sequence). This CDR3 region has 14 residues. Germline trimming cut 9 bases from V and 4 bases from J; bases unmatched to any gene: 10. The CDR3 coding sequence is TGTGCCAGCGCCCCTCAGGGGGCTGGCTATGGCTACACCTTC. Its protein is CASAPQGAGYGYTF.

The genes are TRBV5-4 and TRBJ2-7; the match to TRBD2 covers 15 bases. This CDR3 has 17 residues. Germline CDR1 reads SGHNT; CDR2 reads YYREEE (reference sequence). V dropped 4 bases and J dropped 3; count of bases not matched to a gene: 8. CDR3 region: CASSLGLAGGIYYEQYF. CDR3 bases: TGTGCCAGCAGCCTGGGACTAGCGGGAGGCATATACTACGAGCAGTACTTC.

The chain combines TRBV6-5 with TRBJ1-1; 9 bases are shared with TRBD1. Per germline, CDR1 MNHEY and CDR2 SVGAGI. CDR3 length: 12 amino acids. The CDR3 DNA follows: TGTGCAGTGACAGGGGGAGGAACTGAAGCTTTCTTT. Residues: CAVTGGGTEAFF.

The chain employs TRBV4-1 and TRBJ1-1, with 7 bases lining up with TRBD1. This CDR3 has 15 residues. CDR1 is MGHRA and CDR2 is YSYEKL in the germline V gene. J was trimmed by 7 bases and V by 2 bases; bases with no gene match: 10. The CDR3: CASSQPDRVRGEAFF. In DNA form, the CDR3 reads TGCGCCAGCAGCCAACCAGACAGGGTTCGGGGTGAAGCTTTCTTT.

This rearrangement joins TRBV27 to TRBJ1-2; D might be TRBD1 (5 bases). This CDR3 comprises 14 residues. CDR1 is MNHEY, CDR2 SMNVEV, per germline (reference sequence). Trimming removed 2 bases from V and 2 bases from J, with 9 bases in between. The CDR3 bases are TGTGCCAGCAGTTTAGTGGGGGGGAACTATGGCTACACCTTC. This codes for CASSLVGGNYGYTF.

The chain has TRBV28 and TRBJ1-2; D call uncertain. V lost 1 base and J lost 8, with 17 bases in between. The CDR3 runs 15 residues. Germline-derived CDR1 and CDR2 are MDHEN and SYDVKM. CDR3 sequence reads: CASSLSDRRGGGYTF. The CDR3 DNA sequence: TGTGCCAGCAGTTTATCAGACCGGCGGGGAGGGGGCTACACCTTC.

The chain employs TRBV10-3 and TRBJ2-7; D ambiguous. The CDR3 has 12 amino acids. V was clipped by 5 bases and J by 0 bases, with 5 bases between them. Per the germline V gene, CDR1 is ENHRY and CDR2 is SYGVKD. The CDR3 loop is CAISWSSYEQYF. CDR3 nucleotide sequence: TGTGCCATCAGTTGGAGCTCCTACGAGCAGTACTTC.

In DNA form, the CDR3 reads TGTGCCAGCAGCGTAGACCCCGGGACTAGATACGAGCAGTACTTC. Translating it yields CASSVDPGTRYEQYF. The rearrangement joins TRBV9 to TRBJ2-7; 8 bases match TRBD2. With 0 bases clipped from V and 4 bases from J, the junction kept 6 bases outside the gene matches. CDR1 is SGDLS and CDR2 is YYNGEE in the germline V gene. CDR3 length: 15 residues.

V usage is TRBV5-6 and J usage is TRBJ1-2, with D unclear. There are 14 residues in the CDR3. CDR1 is SGHDT, CDR2 YYEEEE, per germline. Trimming took 0 bases from V and 7 from J, leaving 13 bases between them. CDR3 protein: CASSLVAVPFGYTF. Here the CDR3 DNA reads TGTGCCAGCAGCTTGGTGGCAGTACCGTTTGGCTACACCTTC.

This chain connects TRBV2 to TRBJ2-3, with D unclear. CDR3 length: 16 residues. Germline V gives CDR1 SNHLY, CDR2 FYNNEI. Trimming removed 0 bases from V and 0 bases from J, with 10 bases in between. CDR3 region: CASSEAATASTDTQYF. CDR3 in DNA: TGTGCCAGCAGTGAAGCGGCAACAGCTAGCACAGATACGCAGTATTTT.

This chain links TRBV10-3 with TRBJ2-1; 11 bases agree with TRBD2. The CDR3 spans 13 residues. Germline loops: CDR1 ENHRY, CDR2 SYGVKD. The ends lost 6 bases at V and 5 bases at J; junction bases unmatched: 0. The CDR3 sequence: CAIRTSGNNEQFF. The CDR3 nucleotides are TGTGCCATCAGGACTAGCGGGAACAATGAGCAGTTCTTC.

The V gene is TRBV27, the J gene TRBJ2-3, with TRBD1 matching over 10 bases. The CDR3 sequence is 15 residues long. Germline CDR1 reads MNHEY; CDR2 reads SMNVEV (reference sequence). Losses at the gene ends were 4 bases for V and 3 bases for J; bases not matched to a gene: 4. The DNA of the CDR3 is TGTGCCAGCAGTTGGGGACAGGGGAGGACAGATACGCAGTATTTT. Translated, it gives CASSWGQGRTDTQYF.

The chain is built from TRBV20-1 and TRBJ2-7, with no clear D. This CDR3 region has 11 residues. Trimming took off 7 bases at V and 4 bases at J, with 11 bases between the two ends. CDR1 is DFQATT, CDR2 SNEGSKA, per germline (reference sequence). The CDR3 spells CSGGALYEQYF. The CDR3 DNA is TGCAGTGGAGGAGCTTTATACGAGCAGTACTTC.

To note about this clone: This may be a read error, as it is one base from a much larger clone. The same CDR3 can be traced to other DNA sequences in this sample. V and J are TRBV4-2 and TRBJ2-1; TRBD2 agrees at 10 bases. J was trimmed by 5 bases and V by 0 bases; bases with no gene match: 10. The CDR3 sequence is 18 residues long. Germline values: CDR1 LGHNA, CDR2 YNFKEQ. The DNA of the CDR3 is TGTGCCAGCAGCCAAGAAGTGGGCGCTAGCGGGAGAAACAATGAGCAGTTCTTC. This sequence encodes CASSQEVGASGRNNEQFF.

The V and J genes are TRBV11-2 and TRBJ2-5; a weak D match, TRBD1 (6 bases). Germline lookup yields CDR1 SGHAT and CDR2 FQNNGV. The CDR3 consists of 14 residues. Deletions cut 5 bases from V and 5 bases from J, with 15 bases between. CDR3 residues: CASSHARGWETQYF. Here the CDR3 DNA reads TGTGCCAGCAGCCACGCCAGGGGCTGGGAGACCCAGTACTTC.

The rearrangement links TRBV19 to TRBJ2-3, with 8 bases fitting TRBD2. V trimming: 6 bases; J trimming: 3 bases; junction bases outside the gene matches: 11. The germline CDR1 and CDR2 sequences are LNHDA and SQIVND (reference sequence). The CDR3 is 16 residues long. CDR3 coding DNA: TGTGCCAGTAGCCTAGCGGGCCCCGGGCTGACAGATACGCAGTATTTT. It yields the protein CASSLAGPGLTDTQYF.

A word on this clone: One junction end does not reproduce the germline sequence, and a read error may be involved. The rearrangement uses TRBV7-7 and TRBJ1-3; TRBD1 matches 8 bases. The CDR3 has 15 amino acids. CDR1 SSHAT and CDR2 FNYEAQ come from the germline V gene (reference sequence). The CDR3 loop is CASSLGQGAGNTIYF. The CDR3 DNA reads as TGTGCTAGCAGCTTGGGGCAGGGGGCCGGAAACACCATATATTTT.

This clone appeared a single time. Here the CDR3 DNA reads TGTGCCAGCAGCCCTAAAAAAGACACCGGGGAGCTGTTTTTT. This sequence encodes CASSPKKDTGELFF. The chain has TRBV7-9 and TRBJ2-2; D is ambiguous. Per germline, CDR1 SEHNR and CDR2 FQNEAQ (reference sequence). The CDR3 runs 14 residues. Trimming removed 5 bases at V and 3 bases at J, with 10 bases between.

The rearrangement links TRBV19 to TRBJ1-1; D is unresolved. With 7 bases removed from V and 1 base from J, the gap between germline ends came to 10 bases. CDR1 and CDR2 (germline): LNHDA, SQIVND (reference sequence). The CDR3 is 13 amino acids. As DNA, the CDR3 is TGTGCCAGTATGGGTGGAGAGAACACTGAAGCTTTCTTT. This gives the protein CASMGGENTEAFF.